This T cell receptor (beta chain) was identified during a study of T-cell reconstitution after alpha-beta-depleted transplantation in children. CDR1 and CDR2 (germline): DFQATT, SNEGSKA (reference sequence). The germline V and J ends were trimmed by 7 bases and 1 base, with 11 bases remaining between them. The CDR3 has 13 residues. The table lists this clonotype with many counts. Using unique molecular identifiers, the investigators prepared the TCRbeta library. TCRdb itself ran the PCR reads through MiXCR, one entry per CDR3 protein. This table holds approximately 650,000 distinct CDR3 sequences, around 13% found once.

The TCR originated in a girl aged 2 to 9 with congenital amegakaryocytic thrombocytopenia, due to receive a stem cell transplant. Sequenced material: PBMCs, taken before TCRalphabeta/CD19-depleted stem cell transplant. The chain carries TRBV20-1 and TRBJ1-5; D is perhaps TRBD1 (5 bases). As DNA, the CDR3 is TGCAGTGGGGTTCGGGGGAGCAATCAGCCCCAGCATTTT. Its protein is CSGVRGSNQPQHF.